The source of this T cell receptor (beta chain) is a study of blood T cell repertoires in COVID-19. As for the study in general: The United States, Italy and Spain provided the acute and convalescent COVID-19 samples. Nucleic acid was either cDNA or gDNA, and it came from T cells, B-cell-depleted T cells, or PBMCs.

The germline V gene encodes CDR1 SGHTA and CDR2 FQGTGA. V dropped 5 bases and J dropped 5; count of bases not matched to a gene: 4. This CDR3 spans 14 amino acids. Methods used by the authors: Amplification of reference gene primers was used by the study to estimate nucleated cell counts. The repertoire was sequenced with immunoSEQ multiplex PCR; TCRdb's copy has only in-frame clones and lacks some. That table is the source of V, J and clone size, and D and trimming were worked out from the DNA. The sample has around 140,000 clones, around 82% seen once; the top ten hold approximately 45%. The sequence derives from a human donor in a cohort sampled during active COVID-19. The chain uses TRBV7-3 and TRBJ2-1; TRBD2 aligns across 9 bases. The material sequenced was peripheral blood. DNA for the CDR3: TGTGCCAGCAGCATAGCGGGAGCCAACAATGAGCAGTTCTTC. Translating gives CASSIAGANNEQFF.